This record covers a single T cell receptor (beta chain). The clone's antigen remains unknown. No much larger clone exists at a distance of one base, and base qualities are not known. The intended sense of this specimen's time point label: about 28 days (+/-7) after the second vaccine dose. AZD1222 recipients given second doses at about 4 weeks or at about 12 weeks were pooled, since spike-specific TCR depth and breadth were not found to differ between the two schedules. Vaccinee samples were obtained from the UK trials COV001 and COV002, which included a single-blind randomized controlled phase 2/3 trial of AZD1222 (ChAdOx1 nCoV-19) in healthy adults. For TCRbeta chain sequencing, PBMC samples from trial participants were taken at day 0 and at day 28 after the second dose. The sample originates from a study of T cell responses to AZD1222 COVID-19 vaccine (dated by TCRdb to the early 2020s). Regarding the complete study: A total of 230 to 250 trial participants underwent TCR sequencing, of whom some 210 received two doses of AZD1222 and some 25 received two doses of the MenACWY control vaccine. Trial participants were enrolled by age into subgroups of 18-55, 56-69 and 70-plus years, and roughly 150, 30 and 60 TCR-sequenced participants, respectively, were included in these subgroups.

The CDR3 regions of human TCRbeta chains were subjected to immunosequencing. Per the original workflow: Repertoire TCRs were checked for matches against a reference library of SARS-CoV-2-specific TCRs that had been generated using the MIRA antigen-specificity platform. Breadth was defined as the fraction of unique TCRs that were SARS-CoV-2-associated, and depth was defined as the fraction of total T cells that were SARS-CoV-2-associated. Using the MIRA data, every spike-specific TCR was mapped to the spike region that the TCR reacted to and assigned to either a CD4 or a CD8 class. Log10-transformed breadth and depth values were compared by one-way ANOVA with Sidak's multiple comparisons tests. TCRdb's version of the immuneACCESS table is confined to in-frame rearrangements and falls short of the full clone set. An unresolved V gene accounts for under half of the shortfall where checked; the remainder is of unknown origin. V and J calls and clone size are copied from that table; D and trimming were computed from the DNA. Recorded for this sample are around 99,000 clones; around nine tenths of them occurred a single time. The ten largest clones capture around 4.5% of the sample.

According to the germline V gene, CDR1 reads MNHEY and CDR2 reads SVGAGI. V is trimmed back by 4 bases and J by 0 bases, and the junction contains 5 bases that no gene match accounts for. The CDR3 starts with the cysteine, ends with the phenylalanine, and has 15 residues. CDR3 DNA is the only sequence kept; it has 45 bases, read in frame from the first base. The investigation overall reported the following: Participants were mostly white British, with more females than males. The authors suggested clonal diversity may have been underestimated. Only five to seven AZD1222 recipients were SARS-CoV-2 seropositive at baseline, limiting conclusions about previously exposed vaccinees. After two AZD1222 doses, spike-specific TCR breadth and depth were significantly higher than at day 0 and than in MenACWY recipients. The vaccine-associated CD4 TCRs covered the entire spike protein, and the dominant responses fell in regions 160-218 and 743-854. Because no day 14 peak-response samples were available, repertoires were characterized only after the peak T cell response. Reportedly, close to half of the unique spike-specific TCRs recognized epitopes lying outside the regions that are mutated in the B.1.351 and B.1.1.7 variants. The 56-69-year group was small, and its depth increase did not reach significance, likely because of low power.

The V gene is TRBV6-5 and the J gene is TRBJ1-1; 7 bases in the middle match TRBD1. The material sequenced was peripheral blood, taken 28 days after the second AZD1222 dose. The receptor was derived from an adult who received the AZD1222 COVID-19 vaccine. The bases read TGTGCCAGCAGTTCCACAGGGGCCATGAACACTGAAGCTTTCTTT. Translation gives CASSSTGAMNTEAFF.